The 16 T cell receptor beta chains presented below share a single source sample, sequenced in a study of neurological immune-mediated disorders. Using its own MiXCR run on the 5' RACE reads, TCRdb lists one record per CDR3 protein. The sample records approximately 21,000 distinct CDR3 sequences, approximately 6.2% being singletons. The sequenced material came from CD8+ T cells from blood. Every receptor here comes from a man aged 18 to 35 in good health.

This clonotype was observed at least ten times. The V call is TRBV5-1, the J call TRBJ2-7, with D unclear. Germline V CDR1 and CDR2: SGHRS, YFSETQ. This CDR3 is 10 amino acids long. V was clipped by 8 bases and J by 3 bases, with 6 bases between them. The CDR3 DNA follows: TGCGCCAGGAACTACTACGAGCAGTACTTC. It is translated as CARNYYEQYF.

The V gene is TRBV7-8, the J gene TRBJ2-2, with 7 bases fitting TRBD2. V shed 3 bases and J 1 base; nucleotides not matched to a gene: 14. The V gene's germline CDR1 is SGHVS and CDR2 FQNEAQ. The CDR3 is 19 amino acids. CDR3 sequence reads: CASSLPLRDYSKNTGELFF. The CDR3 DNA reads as TGTGCCAGCAGCTTGCCCCTCCGGGACTACTCTAAGAACACCGGGGAGCTGTTTTTT.

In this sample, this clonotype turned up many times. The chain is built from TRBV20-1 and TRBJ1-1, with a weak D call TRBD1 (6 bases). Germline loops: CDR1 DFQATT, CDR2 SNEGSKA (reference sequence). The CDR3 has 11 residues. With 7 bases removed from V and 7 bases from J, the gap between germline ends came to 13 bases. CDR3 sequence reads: CSGRGMSEAFF. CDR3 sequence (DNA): TGCAGTGGTAGGGGGATGAGTGAAGCTTTCTTT.

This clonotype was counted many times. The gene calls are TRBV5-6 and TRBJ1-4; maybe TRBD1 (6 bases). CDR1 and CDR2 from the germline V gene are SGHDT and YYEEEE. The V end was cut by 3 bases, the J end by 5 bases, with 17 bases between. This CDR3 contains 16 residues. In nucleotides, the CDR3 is TGTGCCAGCAGCTGGGGGGCCGGGACGGTGAATGAAAAACTGTTTTTT. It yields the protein CASSWGAGTVNEKLFF.

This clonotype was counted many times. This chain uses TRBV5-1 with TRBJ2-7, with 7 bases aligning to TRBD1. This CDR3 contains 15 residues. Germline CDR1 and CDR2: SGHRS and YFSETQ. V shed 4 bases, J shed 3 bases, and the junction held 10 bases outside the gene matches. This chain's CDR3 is CASSLLTGPNYEQYF. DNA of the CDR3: TGCGCCAGCAGCCTGTTGACAGGGCCAAACTACGAGCAGTACTTC.

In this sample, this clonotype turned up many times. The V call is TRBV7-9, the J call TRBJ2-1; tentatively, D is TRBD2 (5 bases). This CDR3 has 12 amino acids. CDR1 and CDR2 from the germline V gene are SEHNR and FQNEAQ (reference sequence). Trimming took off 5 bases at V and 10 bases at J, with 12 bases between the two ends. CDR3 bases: TGTGCCAGCAGCCCTCCCACGGGAGAGCAGTTCTTC. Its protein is CASSPPTGEQFF.

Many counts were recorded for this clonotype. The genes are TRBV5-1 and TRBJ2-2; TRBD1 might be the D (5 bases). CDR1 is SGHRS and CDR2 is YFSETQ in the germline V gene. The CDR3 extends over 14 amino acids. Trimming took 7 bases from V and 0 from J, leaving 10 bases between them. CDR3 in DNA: TGCGCCAGCCAGCAGGGTACGAACACCGGGGAGCTGTTTTTT. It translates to CASQQGTNTGELFF.

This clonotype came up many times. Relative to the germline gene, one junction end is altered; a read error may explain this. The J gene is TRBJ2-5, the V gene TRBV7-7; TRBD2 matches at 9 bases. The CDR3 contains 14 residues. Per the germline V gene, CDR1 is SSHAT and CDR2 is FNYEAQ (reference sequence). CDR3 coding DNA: TGTGCTAGCAGGGCCGGGACTAGCACAGAGACCCAGTACTTC. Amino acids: CASRAGTSTETQYF.

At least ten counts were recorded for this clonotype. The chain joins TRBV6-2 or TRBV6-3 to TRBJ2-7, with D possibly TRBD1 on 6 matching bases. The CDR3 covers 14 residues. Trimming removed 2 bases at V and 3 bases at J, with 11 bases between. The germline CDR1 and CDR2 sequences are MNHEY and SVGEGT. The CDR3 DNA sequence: TGTGCCAGCAGTTACCCAGGACAGAGCTACGAGCAGTACTTC. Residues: CASSYPGQSYEQYF.

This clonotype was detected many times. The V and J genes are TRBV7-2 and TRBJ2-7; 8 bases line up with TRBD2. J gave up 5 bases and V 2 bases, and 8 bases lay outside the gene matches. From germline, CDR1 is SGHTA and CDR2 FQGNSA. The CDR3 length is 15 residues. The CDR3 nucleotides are TGTGCCAGCAGCTTACCCGGGGGGGCCCTCAACGAGCAGTACTTC. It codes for CASSLPGGALNEQYF.

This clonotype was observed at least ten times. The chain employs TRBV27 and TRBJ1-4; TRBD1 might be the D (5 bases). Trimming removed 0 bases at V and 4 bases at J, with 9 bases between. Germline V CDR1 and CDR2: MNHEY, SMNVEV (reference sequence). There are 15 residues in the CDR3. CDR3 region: CASSLSAGYNEKLFF. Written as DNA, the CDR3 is TGTGCCAGCAGTTTATCGGCAGGGTATAATGAAAAACTGTTTTTT. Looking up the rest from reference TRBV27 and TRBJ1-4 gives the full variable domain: EAQVTQNPRYLITVTGKKLTVTCSQNMNHEYMSWYRQDPGLGLRQIYYSMNVEVTDKGDVPEGYKVSRKEKRNFPLILESPSPNQTSLYFCASSLSAGYNEKLFFGSGTQLSVL.

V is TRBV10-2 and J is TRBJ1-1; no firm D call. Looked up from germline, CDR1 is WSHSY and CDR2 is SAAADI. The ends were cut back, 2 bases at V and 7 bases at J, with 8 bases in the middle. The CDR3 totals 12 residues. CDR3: CASSEAGYEAFF. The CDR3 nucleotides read TGCGCCAGCAGTGAGGCGGGGTATGAAGCTTTCTTT.

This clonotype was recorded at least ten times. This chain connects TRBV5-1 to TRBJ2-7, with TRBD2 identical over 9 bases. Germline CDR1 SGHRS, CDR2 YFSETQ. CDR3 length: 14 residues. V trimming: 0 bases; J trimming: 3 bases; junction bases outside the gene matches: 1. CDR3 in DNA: TGCGCCAGCAGCTTGGGGACTAGCGTCTACGAGCAGTACTTC. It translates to CASSLGTSVYEQYF.

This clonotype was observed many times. The CDR3 nucleotides are TGCGCCAGCAGCTTGGTTTCCACAGATACGCAGTATTTT. The encoded protein is CASSLVSTDTQYF. V usage is TRBV5-1 and J usage is TRBJ2-3; D is undetermined. Trimming stripped 0 bases from V and 2 bases from J, with 4 bases between. The CDR3 is made up of 13 amino acids. CDR1 is SGHRS and CDR2 is YFSETQ in the germline V gene.

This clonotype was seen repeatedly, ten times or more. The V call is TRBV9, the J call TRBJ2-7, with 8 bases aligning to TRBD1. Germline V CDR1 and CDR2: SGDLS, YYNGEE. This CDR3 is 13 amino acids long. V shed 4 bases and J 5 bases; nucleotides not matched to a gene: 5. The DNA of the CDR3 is TGTGCCAGCAGCCGGAACAGGGGGGACGAGCAGTACTTC. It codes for CASSRNRGDEQYF.

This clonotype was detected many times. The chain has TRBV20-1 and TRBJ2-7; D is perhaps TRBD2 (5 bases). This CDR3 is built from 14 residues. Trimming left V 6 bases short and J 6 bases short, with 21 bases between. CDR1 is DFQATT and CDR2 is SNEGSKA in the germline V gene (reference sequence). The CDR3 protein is CSASLLVYAGEQYF. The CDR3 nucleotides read TGCAGTGCCAGCCTACTAGTTTATGCGGGCGAGCAGTACTTC.